This is a list of T cell receptor beta chains from one sample in a study of blood T cell repertoires in COVID-19. The data were produced by immunoSEQ multiplex PCR, yet TCRdb's version contains in-frame clones alone and is incomplete. The sample records 76,000 or so clones, 82% being singletons. Sequenced: peripheral blood. Receptors originate from a man aged 50 to 60 with acute or convalescent COVID-19. Both conserved end residues are part of each CDR3. The order of the fields is J gene, V gene, clone size, CDR3 protein. Part of the rows lack a size; the others show once, few, many or a class for expanded clones.

TRBJ1-5 TRBV18 NA CASSPTGGKQPQHF
TRBJ1-6 TRBV4-2 NA CASSQDPVARDRDNSPLHF
TRBJ2-3 TRBV4-3 NA CASSQAAGDTFTDTQYF
TRBJ1-4 TRBV3-1/TRBV3-2 once CASGRGGDEKLFF
TRBJ1-3 TRBV4-3 NA CASSQTTGVANTIYF
TRBJ2-2 TRBV5-1 once CASSLGTGNTGELFF
TRBJ1-6 TRBV2 NA CASNRGTALNSPLHF
TRBJ1-1 TRBV30 NA CAWRDRRVKAFF
TRBJ1-6 TRBV2 NA CASSETGGRSPLHF
TRBJ2-3 TRBV2 NA CASSSSGGGDTQYF
TRBJ1-5 TRBV28 NA CASSLGQASRPQHF
TRBJ2-1 TRBV19 NA CASSIPAGPPNEQFF
TRBJ1-5 TRBV4-3 NA CASSQEARLNQPQHF
TRBJ2-7 TRBV6-2/TRBV6-3 NA CASSNDQGYEQYF
TRBJ2-7 TRBV6-5 NA CASSWTSGSSYEQYF